A single sample gave rise to the 16 T cell receptor beta chains below, sequenced in a study of shared T cell receptors in the human thymus. TCRdb's table, derived via immunoSEQ multiplex PCR, lists solely in-frame clones and lacks some. The data contain 720,000 or so clones, 70% to 90% of them seen just once; the ten biggest clones take up roughly 0.01%. The data also belong to a second study, concerning human thymus T cells.

Sequencing was performed on thymocytes. Receptor source: a girl under two years old with a congenital heart defect.

The V call is TRBV9, the J call TRBJ2-7; weak D call: TRBD1 (6 bases). This CDR3 has 14 amino acids. Germline V CDR1 and CDR2: SGDLS, YYNGEE. V shed 4 bases and J shed 2 bases, with 13 bases lying between them. Here the CDR3 DNA reads TGTGCCAGCAGCCCAAGTAGGGGGACCTACGAGCAGTACTTC. It yields the protein CASSPSRGTYEQYF. Based on the CDR3 plus reference TRBV9 and TRBJ2-7, the full variable domain is DSGVTQTPKHLITATGQRVTLRCSPRSGDLSVYWYQQSLDQGLQFLIQYYNGEERAKGNILERFSAQQFPDLHSELNLSSLELGDSALYFCASSPSRGTYEQYFGPGTRLTVT.

The rearrangement joins TRBV5-1 to TRBJ2-7; D perhaps matches TRBD2 (6 bases). V shed 4 bases and J shed 0 bases, with 29 bases lying between them. The CDR3 is 20 amino acids. From germline, CDR1 is SGHRS and CDR2 YFSETQ. The DNA for the CDR3 is TGCGCCAGCAGCCCGGGTCTCCGGGACTTACAGCCGTATAGCTCCTACGAGCAGTACTTC. This encodes CASSPGLRDLQPYSSYEQYF.

The rearrangement joins TRBV10-3 to TRBJ1-5; TRBD1 agrees at 7 bases. Germline loops: CDR1 ENHRY, CDR2 SYGVKD. V gave up 5 bases and J gave up 7 bases; unmatched junction bases: 8. This CDR3 is built from 14 residues. CDR3 protein: CAISQDRVNQPQHF. Here the CDR3 DNA reads TGTGCCATCAGTCAAGACAGGGTAAACCAGCCCCAGCATTTT.

V is TRBV14 and J is TRBJ1-6, with unresolved D. The CDR3 runs 13 residues. Germline V gene data show CDR1 as SGHDN and CDR2 as FVKESK. Trimming took off 0 bases at V and 9 bases at J, with 6 bases between the two ends. CDR3 residues: CASSQEQRSPLHF. The CDR3 bases are TGTGCCAGCAGCCAAGAACAACGTTCACCCCTCCACTTT. The full variable domain, in which reference TRBV14 and TRBJ1-6 provide the parts outside the CDR3, is EAGVTQFPSHSVIEKGQTVTLRCDPISGHDNLYWYRRVMGKEIKFLLHFVKESKQDESGMPNNRFLAERTGGTYSTLKVQPAELEDSGVYFCASSQEQRSPLHFGNGTRLTVT.

The J gene is TRBJ2-7, the V gene TRBV7-2, with 14 bases lining up with TRBD2. The germline V gene encodes CDR1 SGHTA and CDR2 FQGNSA. V dropped 4 bases and J dropped 4; count of bases not matched to a gene: 12. The CDR3 contains 18 residues. The CDR3 DNA reads TGTGCCAGCAGCTCTATACTTACGACTAGCGGGGGGGGATACGAGCAGTACTTC. This sequence encodes CASSSILTTSGGGYEQYF.

The CDR3 DNA sequence: TGTGCCAGCAGTGAGGACAGGCCAGCTGGGGCCCTCCACTTT. It codes for CASSEDRPAGALHF. This chain joins TRBV2 and TRBJ1-6; 7 bases are shared with TRBD1. Looked up from germline, CDR1 is SNHLY and CDR2 is FYNNEI. Trimming cost V 3 bases and J 14 bases; bases outside gene matches: 10. The CDR3 contains 14 residues.

The J gene is TRBJ1-1, the V gene TRBV4-3; 7 bases line up with TRBD1. This CDR3 is built from 15 residues. With 0 bases clipped from V and 1 base from J, the junction kept 2 bases outside the gene matches. CDR1 is LGHNA and CDR2 is YSLEER in the germline V gene. The CDR3 region is CASSQETGPNTEAFF. CDR3 coding DNA: TGCGCCAGCAGCCAAGAGACAGGGCCGAACACTGAAGCTTTCTTT.

The V and J genes are TRBV28 and TRBJ2-3, with 14 bases lining up with TRBD2. Germline CDR1 MDHEN, CDR2 SYDVKM. V lost 6 bases to trimming and J lost 6 bases; unmatched junction nucleotides: 8. This CDR3 is built from 16 residues. CDR3 nucleotide sequence: TGTGCCAGCAGCCCCCAGACTAGCGGGGGGGCGGATACGCAGTATTTT. Translation: CASSPQTSGGADTQYF.

The chain recombines TRBV14 with TRBJ1-2; D remains unclear. Germline CDR1 is SGHDN and CDR2 is FVKESK. Trimming stripped 4 bases from V and 7 bases from J, with 19 bases between. The CDR3 totals 15 residues. The CDR3 region is CASSRTGSLVSGYTF. DNA of the CDR3: TGTGCCAGCAGCCGTACCGGGTCCCTGGTTTCTGGCTACACCTTC. Complete variable domain (other parts from reference TRBV14 and TRBJ1-2): EAGVTQFPSHSVIEKGQTVTLRCDPISGHDNLYWYRRVMGKEIKFLLHFVKESKQDESGMPNNRFLAERTGGTYSTLKVQPAELEDSGVYFCASSRTGSLVSGYTFGSGTRLTVV.

CDR3 sequence: CASSFMETQYF. The CDR3 DNA reads as TGCGCCAGCAGCTTTATGGAGACCCAGTACTTC. This chain connects TRBV5-1 to TRBJ2-5; D is unresolved. The germline V gene has CDR1 SGHRS and CDR2 YFSETQ. The V end was cut by 2 bases, the J end by 5 bases, with 4 bases between. This CDR3 contains 11 residues.

The J gene is TRBJ1-3, the V gene TRBV28; D not resolved. The germline V gene has CDR1 MDHEN and CDR2 SYDVKM. Trimming removed 1 base from V and 9 bases from J, with 16 bases in between. The CDR3 extends over 15 amino acids. CDR3 amino acids: CASSLLGKPGGTIYF. CDR3 DNA sequence: TGTGCCAGCAGTTTATTGGGCAAACCTGGAGGCACCATATATTTT.

The CDR3 bases are TGCGCCAGCAGCGAGTATCCTAGCGGGGGGGCCAGGTACAATGAGCAGTTCTTC. Translation: CASSEYPSGGARYNEQFF. The V call is TRBV5-1, the J call TRBJ2-1, with TRBD2 matching 12 bases. The CDR3 covers 18 residues. Trimming at V came to 4 bases and at J to 4 bases, leaving 12 bases not matched to a gene. Germline V gene sequence: CDR1 SGHRS, CDR2 YFSETQ.

This clone came up once. This chain uses TRBV18 with TRBJ2-3, with TRBD1 matching over 8 bases. The CDR3 is made up of 16 amino acids. J gave up 2 bases and V 3 bases, and 7 bases lay outside the gene matches. Germline V gene data show CDR1 as KGHSH and CDR2 as LQKENI. CDR3 loop: CASSPAGQGDTDTQYF. CDR3 nucleotide sequence: TGTGCCAGCTCACCTGCTGGACAGGGAGACACAGATACGCAGTATTTT.

The J gene is TRBJ1-2, the V gene TRBV7-8; 7 bases line up with TRBD1. The CDR3 has 14 amino acids. J lost 6 bases, V lost 5 bases, and 9 bases had no gene match. Germline V CDR1 and CDR2: SGHVS, FQNEAQ. CDR3 region: CASSPRQGENGYTF. The DNA for the CDR3 is TGTGCCAGCAGCCCCAGACAGGGAGAGAATGGCTACACCTTC.

This sequence joins TRBV7-2 and TRBJ1-1; no clear D. Germline V lookup: CDR1 SGHTA, CDR2 FQGNSA. The CDR3 extends over 13 amino acids. V shed 5 bases and J shed 6 bases, with 13 bases lying between them. CDR3 bases: TGTGCCAGCAGCCCTCTAATACGGGCTGAAGCTTTCTTT. Translation: CASSPLIRAEAFF. Looking up the rest from reference TRBV7-2 and TRBJ1-1 gives the full variable domain: GAGVSQSPSNKVTEKGKDVELRCDPISGHTALYWYRQSLGQGLEFLIYFQGNSAPDKSGLPSDRFSAERTGGSVSTLTIQRTQQEDSAVYLCASSPLIRAEAFFGQGTRLTVV.

The chain carries TRBV27 and TRBJ2-7; D call uncertain. Germline CDR1 and CDR2: MNHEY and SMNVEV (reference sequence). The CDR3 sequence is 13 residues long. Trimming took off 0 bases at V and 6 bases at J, with 9 bases between the two ends. The CDR3 spells CASSLSEEGEQYF. The CDR3 DNA reads as TGTGCCAGCAGTTTATCAGAGGAAGGCGAGCAGTACTTC.